The sequence of this T cell receptor (beta chain) was determined in a study of T cell responses to AZD1222 COVID-19 vaccine. Study-wide findings and caveats: Close to half of spike-specific TCRs reportedly recognize unmutated variant regions.

This clone was counted between two and nine times. Its antigen is undetermined. Assay used: immunoSEQ multiplex PCR; TCRdb lists only in-frame clones, some missing. Among about 120,000 clones listed, about 85% were seen once. The germline V and J ends were trimmed by 0 bases and 4 bases, with 13 bases remaining between them. Germline lookup yields CDR1 LNHNV and CDR2 YYDKDF (reference sequence). This CDR3 region has 15 residues. This chain joins TRBV15 and TRBJ2-7, with D possibly TRBD1 on 6 matching bases. This clonotype originated in an adult who received the AZD1222 COVID-19 vaccine. The specimen was peripheral blood, collected 28 days after the second AZD1222 dose. The CDR3 protein is CATSRDPGQFYEQYF. Here the CDR3 DNA reads TGTGCCACCAGCAGAGATCCGGGACAATTTTACGAGCAGTACTTC.